The present entry profiles one T cell receptor beta chain with its context. The CDR3 totals 15 residues. The V end lost 3 bases, the J end lost 2 bases, and 13 bases lay between the germline ends. Germline V lookup: CDR1 MNHEY, CDR2 SMNVEV (reference sequence). This sample was included in a study of blood T cell repertoires in COVID-19. Whole-study context: Specimens from acute and convalescent COVID-19 originated in the United States, Italy and Spain. T cells, B-cell-depleted T cells, or PBMCs supplied cDNA or gDNA.

As handled by the study authors: Nucleated cell number was recorded as an estimate derived from reference gene primer amplification. Using immunoSEQ multiplex PCR, the repertoire was profiled, and TCRdb retains in-frame clones only, with some absent. V and J calls and clone size follow that table, whereas D and trimming were derived from the DNA. This sample has about 380,000 clones, with less than 85% found just once. This rearrangement joins TRBV27 to TRBJ1-1, with a weak D call TRBD1 (5 bases). This receptor was identified in a woman aged 18-29 years with acute or convalescent COVID-19. Sequenced: peripheral blood. For the CDR3, the DNA is TGTGCCAGCAGTTTTTCCGGGGGATACAACACTGAAGCTTTCTTT. Translated: CASSFSGGYNTEAFF.